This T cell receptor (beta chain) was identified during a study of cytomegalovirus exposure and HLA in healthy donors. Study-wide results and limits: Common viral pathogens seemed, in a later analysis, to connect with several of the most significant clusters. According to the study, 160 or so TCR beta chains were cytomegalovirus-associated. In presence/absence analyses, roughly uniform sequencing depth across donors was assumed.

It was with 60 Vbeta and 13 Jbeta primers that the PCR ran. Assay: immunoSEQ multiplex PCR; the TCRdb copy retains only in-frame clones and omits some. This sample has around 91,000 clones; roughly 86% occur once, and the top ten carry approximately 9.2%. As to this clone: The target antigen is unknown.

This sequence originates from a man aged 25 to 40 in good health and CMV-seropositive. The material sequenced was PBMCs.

The CDR3 protein is CASRTGAGQPQHF. CDR3 DNA: TGTGCCAGCCGGACAGGGGCGGGTCAGCCCCAGCATTTT. The chain couples TRBV27 to TRBJ1-5; TRBD1 matches at 9 bases. Germline V gene sequence: CDR1 MNHEY, CDR2 SMNVEV (reference sequence). This CDR3 has 13 residues. V was clipped by 8 bases and J by 6 bases; unmatched bases: 5.